The 20 T cell receptor beta chains below come from one sample, sequenced in a study of graft-versus-host responses after intestinal transplantation. Method: immunoSEQ multiplex PCR; TCRdb's copy keeps in-frame clones and lacks some. This sample has about 120,000 clones; 85% to 95% occur once, and the top ten carry more than 0.95%. These receptors have no known antigen. The material sequenced was unstimulated CD8+ T cells sorted from spleen or lymph node cells, taken before transplant. These receptors originate from a human donor who was the organ donor for an intestinal transplant.

The V gene is TRBV5-5, the J gene TRBJ2-7; 11 nucleotides agree with TRBD1. The CDR3 is made up of 18 amino acids. V gave up 0 bases and J gave up 0 bases; unmatched junction bases: 8. Germline CDR1 and CDR2: SGHKS and YYEKEE (reference sequence). The CDR3 loop reads CASSLAPGQGGISYEQYF. The CDR3 DNA reads as TGTGCCAGCAGCTTGGCCCCGGGACAGGGGGGAATCTCCTACGAGCAGTACTTC.

The rearrangement uses TRBV5-4 and TRBJ1-2; D call uncertain. The CDR3 is 15 amino acids. CDR1 and CDR2 (germline): SGHNT, YYREEE (reference sequence). The V end lost 4 bases, the J end lost 3 bases, and 16 bases lay between the germline ends. The CDR3 loop reads CASSLERQFHYGYTF. The CDR3 DNA follows: TGTGCCAGCAGCCTGGAGCGGCAGTTCCACTATGGCTACACCTTC. Combining the CDR3 with reference TRBV5-4 and TRBJ1-2 gives the whole variable domain ETGVTQSPTHLIKTRGQQVTLRCSSQSGHNTVSWYQQALGQGPQFIFQYYREEENGRGNFPPRFSGLQFPNYSSELNVNALELDDSALYLCASSLERQFHYGYTFGSGTRLTVV.

The chain links TRBV29-1 to TRBJ2-1; no clear D gene. This CDR3 contains 11 residues. Germline CDR1 SQVTM, CDR2 ANQGSEA. The V and J ends lost 7 bases and 7 bases respectively, with 11 bases between them. The CDR3: CSAVQANEQFF. The CDR3 nucleotides read TGCAGCGCGGTGCAGGCGAATGAGCAGTTCTTC.

J is TRBJ1-5 and V is TRBV6-5; 7 bases align to TRBD1. Germline V gene data show CDR1 as MNHEY and CDR2 as SVGAGI. This CDR3 has 14 residues. With V trimmed by 4 bases and J by 3 bases, 3 bases remained unmatched. This CDR3 reads CASSSDRDNQPQHF. The CDR3 DNA follows: TGTGCCAGCAGTTCCGACAGGGACAATCAGCCCCAGCATTTT.

This rearrangement joins TRBV6-4 to TRBJ2-1, with 14 bases fitting TRBD2. V lost 0 bases to trimming and J lost 4 bases; unmatched junction nucleotides: 5. The CDR3 runs 18 residues. Germline CDR1 is MRHNA and CDR2 is SNTAGT. CDR3 amino acids: CASSDSMGLAGEYNEQFF. DNA for the CDR3: TGTGCCAGCAGTGACTCGATGGGACTAGCGGGAGAATACAATGAGCAGTTCTTC.

This chain uses TRBV9 with TRBJ1-2; a weak D match, TRBD1 (5 bases). There are 18 residues in the CDR3. Germline V gives CDR1 SGDLS, CDR2 YYNGEE. V was cut by 0 bases and J by 5 bases, with 23 bases left in between. This chain's CDR3 is CASSVAPGQGRTSYGYTF. As DNA, the CDR3 is TGTGCCAGCAGCGTAGCTCCAGGGCAGGGCAGGACCTCTTATGGCTACACCTTC.

The V gene is TRBV28, the J gene TRBJ1-3; D is unclear. This CDR3 contains 15 residues. The germline V gene has CDR1 MDHEN and CDR2 SYDVKM. Trimming took 5 bases from V and 0 from J, leaving 11 bases between them. This CDR3 is CASSSETISGNTIYF. The DNA of the CDR3 is TGTGCCAGCAGTAGCGAAACCATCTCTGGAAACACCATATATTTT.

In its sample, this clone was seen once. V is TRBV2 and J is TRBJ1-4; D remains unclear. Germline V gene data show CDR1 as SNHLY and CDR2 as FYNNEI. This CDR3 spans 11 amino acids. Trimming took off 11 bases at V and 4 bases at J, with 8 bases between the two ends. The CDR3 protein is CAVRINEKLFF. The DNA for the CDR3 is TGTGCCGTCAGGATTAATGAAAAACTGTTTTTT.

The chain has TRBV6-6 and TRBJ1-2; the D gene is possibly TRBD1 (6 bases). The CDR3 loop spans 13 amino acids. Germline V gives CDR1 MNHNY, CDR2 SVGAGI (reference sequence). V shed 6 bases and J shed 8 bases, with 16 bases lying between them. The CDR3: CASSPLRGSGYTF. CDR3 in DNA: TGTGCCAGCAGCCCTCTAAGGGGGAGCGGCTACACCTTC.

This clone was picked up one time. The V gene is TRBV7-9, the J gene TRBJ2-1; D gene uncertain. V lost 1 base and J 10 bases, leaving 11 bases between the germline ends. In germline, CDR1 is SEHNR, CDR2 FQNEAQ (reference sequence). The CDR3 spans 13 residues. The CDR3 DNA reads TGTGCCAGCAGCTTAGTTTCCGGGTACGAGCAGTTCTTC. Its protein product is CASSLVSGYEQFF.

The V and J genes are TRBV7-9 and TRBJ2-1, with a tentative D call TRBD1 (7 bases). The V end lost 5 bases, the J end lost 0 bases, and 11 bases lay between the germline ends. The CDR3 length is 15 residues. Germline loops: CDR1 SEHNR, CDR2 FQNEAQ (reference sequence). CDR3 in amino acids: CASSDREVSYNEQFF. The CDR3 DNA reads TGTGCCAGCAGCGACAGGGAGGTCTCCTACAATGAGCAGTTCTTC.

The CDR3 region is CASTPQGAVSYNEQFF. Here the CDR3 DNA reads TGTGCCAGCACACCCCAGGGAGCGGTGTCCTACAATGAGCAGTTCTTC. The chain couples TRBV21-1 to TRBJ2-1. TRBV21-1 counts as a pseudogene. The CDR3 contains 16 residues.

The sample holds one count of this clone. This same CDR3 is encoded by further DNA sequences in the sample. This chain connects TRBV9 to TRBJ2-1, with 10 bases lining up with TRBD2. The CDR3 runs 14 residues. The germline gives CDR1 SGDLS, CDR2 YYNGEE. The trim removed 4 bases at V and 3 bases at J, leaving 1 base unmatched. CDR3 protein: CASSPSGSYNEQFF. The CDR3 DNA reads as TGTGCCAGCAGCCCTAGCGGGAGCTACAATGAGCAGTTCTTC. Looking up the rest from reference TRBV9 and TRBJ2-1 gives the full variable domain: DSGVTQTPKHLITATGQRVTLRCSPRSGDLSVYWYQQSLDQGLQFLIQYYNGEERAKGNILERFSAQQFPDLHSELNLSSLELGDSALYFCASSPSGSYNEQFFGPGTRLTVL.

The V call is TRBV29-1, the J call TRBJ1-2; D remains ambiguous. Germline V lookup: CDR1 SQVTM, CDR2 ANQGSEA. The CDR3 covers 12 residues. Trimming shortened V by 4 bases and J by 3 bases, and 9 bases separated the two germline ends. The CDR3 protein is CSVVVGYYGYTF. The CDR3 region has the DNA TGCAGCGTTGTAGTGGGATACTATGGCTACACCTTC.

The DNA of the CDR3 is TGTGCCAGCAGCTTGTGGACAGGGAACTATGGCTACACCTTC. This translates into CASSLWTGNYGYTF. J is TRBJ1-2 and V is TRBV11-3; 8 bases align to TRBD1. V lost 3 bases, J lost 2 bases, and 2 bases stayed unmatched. CDR3 size: 14 residues. The germline gives CDR1 SGHNT, CDR2 YENEEA.

The chain joins TRBV4-1 to TRBJ2-3; 8 nucleotides match TRBD2. The CDR3 contains 17 residues. The J segment lost 1 base and the V segment lost 0 bases, leaving 6 bases of the junction unmatched. CDR1 and CDR2 (germline): MGHRA, YSYEKL. CDR3 in amino acids: CASSQDIREGGTDTQYF. The CDR3 nucleotides are TGCGCCAGCAGCCAAGATATCCGGGAGGGAGGCACAGATACGCAGTATTTT.

V usage is TRBV19 and J usage is TRBJ2-5; possibly TRBD2 for D (6 bases). This CDR3 spans 14 amino acids. CDR1 LNHDA and CDR2 SQIVND come from the germline V gene (reference sequence). Deletions cut 7 bases from V and 4 bases from J, with 16 bases between. CDR3 bases: TGTGCCAGTACCTTTCGGGGAGGAGGAGAGACCCAGTACTTC. This gives the protein CASTFRGGGETQYF. Filled out from reference TRBV19 and TRBJ2-5, the complete variable domain reads DGGITQSPKYLFRKEGQNVTLSCEQNLNHDAMYWYRQDPGQGLRLIYYSQIVNDFQKGDIAEGYSVSREKKESFPLTVTSAQKNPTAFYLCASTFRGGGETQYFGPGTRLLVL.

The chain links TRBV30 to TRBJ2-7; D ambiguous. V lost 2 bases to trimming and J lost 3 bases, with 8 bases between them. CDR3 length: 12 residues. Germline CDR1 GTSNPN, CDR2 SVGIG (reference sequence). CDR3 residues: CAWSRNHYEQYF. The DNA of the CDR3 is TGTGCCTGGAGTCGCAACCACTACGAGCAGTACTTC.

The chain has TRBV27 and TRBJ1-5; a possible D gene is TRBD1 (6 bases). The CDR3 runs 12 residues. The germline V gene encodes CDR1 MNHEY and CDR2 SMNVEV (reference sequence). The V end was cut by 8 bases, the J end by 6 bases, with 11 bases between. The CDR3 nucleotides are TGTGCCAGCGGGACATCTCGTCAGCCCCAGCATTTT. Residues: CASGTSRQPQHF.

The chain is built from TRBV30 and TRBJ2-1; D may correspond to TRBD1 or TRBD2 (5 bases each). The germline V gene encodes CDR1 GTSNPN and CDR2 SVGIG (reference sequence). There are 15 residues in the CDR3. V was cut by 4 bases and J by 0 bases, with 13 bases left in between. CDR3 bases: TGTGCCTGGACTAGAGGGGAAAGCTCCTACAATGAGCAGTTCTTC. This translates into CAWTRGESSYNEQFF. The whole variable domain, filled in from reference TRBV30 and TRBJ2-1, reads SQTIHQWPATLVQPVGSPLSLECTVEGTSNPNLYWYRQAAGRGLQLLFYSVGIGQISSEVPQNLSASRPQDRQFILSSKKLLLSDSGFYLCAWTRGESSYNEQFFGPGTRLTVL.